These 29 T cell receptor beta chains share one sample of origin, sequenced in a study of blood T cell repertoires in COVID-19. Only in-frame clones appear in the TCRdb table, and some are missing; sequencing was by immunoSEQ multiplex PCR. This sample has roughly 290,000 clones, with 70% to 90% found just once. The sequencing sample was made of peripheral blood. The receptors shown here come from a woman aged 55-70 years with acute or convalescent COVID-19.

The V gene is TRBV9, the J gene TRBJ1-3; D is perhaps TRBD1 (6 bases). The CDR3 sequence is 16 residues long. Germline V lookup: CDR1 SGDLS, CDR2 YYNGEE. Trimming removed 2 bases from V and 5 bases from J, with 17 bases in between. CDR3 nucleotide sequence: TGTGCCAGCAGCGTTTCCACGAAGACAGGAAGAAACACCATATATTTT. This sequence encodes CASSVSTKTGRNTIYF.

The chain has TRBV7-8 and TRBJ1-6, with D maybe TRBD1 (6 bases). CDR3 length: 15 residues. CDR1 is SGHVS, CDR2 FQNEAQ, per germline. Trimming cost V 1 base and J 6 bases, with 10 bases left between them. The CDR3 DNA is TGTGCCAGCAGCTTAGACAGGGCGGGTAATTCACCCCTCCACTTT. It codes for CASSLDRAGNSPLHF.

The V and J genes are TRBV6-5 and TRBJ1-3; 8 nucleotides align to TRBD1. From germline, CDR1 is MNHEY and CDR2 SVGAGI. V lost 5 bases, J lost 3 bases, and 6 bases stayed unmatched. The CDR3 runs to 15 residues. Here the CDR3 reads CASSKTGGIGNTIYF. The CDR3 DNA follows: TGTGCCAGCAGTAAAACAGGGGGAATTGGAAACACCATATATTTT.

This chain uses TRBV27 with TRBJ1-2; tentatively, D is TRBD1 (5 bases). Trimming stripped 3 bases from V and 8 bases from J, with 10 bases between. Germline CDR1 and CDR2: MNHEY and SMNVEV (reference sequence). The CDR3 sequence is 12 residues long. CDR3 DNA sequence: TGTGCCAGCAGTTTCGGGGGAGGCGGCTACACCTTC. This codes for CASSFGGGGYTF.

The chain employs TRBV5-5 and TRBJ1-5; no firm D call. The CDR3 spans 15 residues. The V gene's germline CDR1 is SGHKS and CDR2 YYEKEE (reference sequence). With 0 bases removed from V and 2 bases from J, the gap between germline ends came to 9 bases. The CDR3 spells CASSLAPVGNQPQHF. CDR3 coding DNA: TGTGCCAGCAGCTTGGCGCCCGTAGGCAATCAGCCCCAGCATTTT.

The chain couples TRBV3-1 (or the pseudogene TRBV3-2) to TRBJ2-1; TRBD1 might be the D (6 bases). The V gene lost 0 bases and the J gene lost 7 bases, with 13 bases spanning the gap. This CDR3 is 15 amino acids long. Germline values: CDR1 LGHDT, CDR2 YNNKEL (reference sequence). The CDR3 loop reads CASSQELATGNEQFF. The CDR3 region has the DNA TGTGCCAGCAGCCAAGAATTGGCTACAGGGAATGAGCAGTTCTTC.

The chain couples TRBV27 to TRBJ1-6; tentatively, D is TRBD1 (5 bases). This CDR3 comprises 15 residues. Germline V CDR1 and CDR2: MNHEY, SMNVEV (reference sequence). Trimming took 2 bases from V and 6 from J, leaving 11 bases between them. In DNA form, the CDR3 reads TGTGCCAGCAGTTTAGGGACTGGGCCTAATTCACCCCTCCACTTT. Protein sequence: CASSLGTGPNSPLHF.

This clone was found a few times. The chain couples TRBV7-3 to TRBJ2-2; tentatively, D is TRBD2 (5 bases). CDR3 size: 15 residues. The V and J ends lost 2 bases and 0 bases respectively, with 7 bases between them. Germline-derived CDR1 and CDR2 are SGHTA and FQGTGA. CDR3 coding DNA: TGTGCCAGCAGCTTAGTGGGAGCGAACACCGGGGAGCTGTTTTTT. It translates to CASSLVGANTGELFF.

This clone was observed a handful of times. The chain uses TRBV11-2 and TRBJ2-7, with 8 nucleotides matching TRBD1. V dropped 0 bases and J dropped 0; count of bases not matched to a gene: 4. Germline V gene data show CDR1 as SGHAT and CDR2 as FQNNGV. This CDR3 has 16 residues. The CDR3: CASSLEQGAFSYEQYF. The CDR3 DNA follows: TGTGCCAGCAGCTTAGAGCAGGGGGCCTTCTCCTACGAGCAGTACTTC.

The chain couples TRBV5-1 to TRBJ1-4; tentatively, D is TRBD1 (6 bases). Deletions cut 5 bases from V and 7 bases from J, with 15 bases between. Germline values: CDR1 SGHRS, CDR2 YFSETQ. The CDR3 totals 14 residues. The CDR3: CASRPSQGTEKLFF. CDR3 nucleotide sequence: TGCGCCAGCAGACCATCACAGGGAACTGAAAAACTGTTTTTT.

CDR3 loop: CASTRGLNQPQHF. CDR3 bases: TGTGCCAGCACCCGAGGCTTGAATCAGCCCCAGCATTTT. This chain connects TRBV2 to TRBJ1-5; D remains ambiguous. The CDR3 has 13 residues. V lost 7 bases and J 4 bases, leaving 11 bases between the germline ends. Germline V lookup: CDR1 SNHLY, CDR2 FYNNEI.

The chain employs TRBV29-1 and TRBJ2-7; TRBD2 is a possible D gene (6 bases). Germline lookup yields CDR1 SQVTM and CDR2 ANQGSEA. Trimming cost V 1 base and J 2 bases, with 12 bases left between them. The CDR3 extends over 14 amino acids. CDR3 residues: CSVEGRGNTYEQYF. The CDR3, as DNA: TGCAGCGTTGAAGGGCGGGGCAATACCTACGAGCAGTACTTC.

There are a few counts of this clone. This CDR3 reads CASTPGLDEQFF. CDR3 DNA sequence: TGCGCCAGCACCCCGGGTCTCGATGAGCAGTTCTTC. This chain connects TRBV23-1 to TRBJ2-1; no clear D gene. TRBV23-1 is annotated as an ORF whose role is uncertain. The CDR3 is made up of 12 amino acids. Trimming stripped 7 bases from V and 8 bases from J, with 12 bases between.

The chain joins TRBV12-3 or TRBV12-4 to TRBJ2-2; TRBD1 matches at 9 bases. Losses at the gene ends were 5 bases for V and 7 bases for J; bases not matched to a gene: 2. CDR3 length equals 13 residues. CDR3: CASSRTGVGELFF. For the CDR3, the DNA is TGTGCCAGCAGTCGGACAGGGGTCGGGGAGCTGTTTTTT.

The chain is built from TRBV5-1 and TRBJ1-2, with 8 bases matching TRBD1. Germline CDR1 is SGHRS and CDR2 is YFSETQ. The CDR3 totals 14 residues. V gave up 4 bases and J gave up 4 bases; unmatched junction bases: 6. CDR3 sequence (DNA): TGCGCCAGCAGCGCCGGACAGGGCGCCTATGGCTACACCTTC. Protein product: CASSAGQGAYGYTF.

This rearrangement joins TRBV5-1 to TRBJ2-2; D gene uncertain. Deletions cut 2 bases from V and 5 bases from J, with 7 bases between. Germline loops: CDR1 SGHRS, CDR2 YFSETQ. The CDR3 runs to 13 residues. The CDR3 nucleotides read TGCGCCAGCAGCTTAATACAGACCGGGGAGCTGTTTTTT. It yields the protein CASSLIQTGELFF. Full variable domain (outside the CDR3, taken from reference TRBV5-1 and TRBJ2-2): KAGVTQTPRYLIKTRGQQVTLSCSPISGHRSVSWYQQTPGQGLQFLFEYFSETQRNKGNFPGRFSGRQFSNSRSEMNVSTLELGDSALYLCASSLIQTGELFFGEGSRLTVL.

This sequence joins TRBV2 and TRBJ2-3, with TRBD2 identical over 10 bases. CDR3 size: 14 residues. Germline trimming cut 6 bases from V and 2 bases from J; bases unmatched to any gene: 2. The V gene's germline CDR1 is SNHLY and CDR2 FYNNEI. This CDR3 is CASRSGGATDTQYF. The CDR3 bases are TGTGCCAGCAGGAGCGGGGGGGCCACAGATACGCAGTATTTT.

V usage is TRBV30 and J usage is TRBJ1-5; D possibly corresponds to TRBD1 (6 bases). The CDR3 sequence is 17 residues long. V shed 0 bases and J shed 4 bases, with 19 bases lying between them. Germline CDR1 is GTSNPN and CDR2 is SVGIG (reference sequence). As DNA, the CDR3 is TGTGCCTGGAGTGTAGAGGTAGGGGGAACGAGAAATCAGCCCCAGCATTTT. Translated: CAWSVEVGGTRNQPQHF.

J is TRBJ1-5 and V is TRBV14, with TRBD1 identical over 7 bases. From germline, CDR1 is SGHDN and CDR2 FVKESK. This CDR3 is 14 amino acids long. J was trimmed by 6 bases and V by 5 bases; bases with no gene match: 7. The CDR3: CASSEQGFPQPQHF. The CDR3 DNA reads as TGTGCCAGCAGCGAACAGGGGTTTCCTCAGCCCCAGCATTTT.

The CDR3 sequence: CASSSTGTLFTDTQYF. CDR3 coding DNA: TGTGCCAGCAGTTCCACCGGGACTCTCTTTACAGATACGCAGTATTTT. This chain uses TRBV6-5 with TRBJ2-3; D might be TRBD2 (6 bases). CDR1 is MNHEY, CDR2 SVGAGI, per germline. This CDR3 is built from 16 residues. The V gene lost 4 bases and the J gene lost 3 bases, with 17 bases spanning the gap.

The chain couples TRBV27 to TRBJ1-3; perhaps TRBD1 as D (5 bases). The CDR3 totals 17 residues. Trimming removed 0 bases from V and 2 bases from J, with 14 bases in between. CDR1 MNHEY and CDR2 SMNVEV come from the germline V gene (reference sequence). The CDR3 nucleotides are TGTGCCAGCAGTTTATCTGGATTCCAGGGTACTGGAAACACCATATATTTT. Translation gives CASSLSGFQGTGNTIYF.

The chain joins TRBV7-9 to TRBJ1-1; D unresolved. The CDR3 runs 13 residues. The V and J ends lost 3 bases and 5 bases respectively, with 10 bases between them. Germline V gives CDR1 SEHNR, CDR2 FQNEAQ (reference sequence). The CDR3 DNA is TGTGCCAGCAGCTTTGGGAGGGAGACTGAAGCTTTCTTT. Translating gives CASSFGRETEAFF.

This clone came up a few times. This same CDR3 is encoded by further DNA sequences in the sample. This chain links TRBV29-1 with TRBJ2-1; 16 bases are shared with TRBD2. V was clipped by 7 bases and J by 1 base; unmatched bases: 1. The CDR3 is 15 amino acids. Germline V lookup: CDR1 SQVTM, CDR2 ANQGSEA. CDR3 in DNA: TGCAGCGGGGGACTAGCGGGAGGGTCCTACAATGAGCAGTTCTTC. This gives the protein CSGGLAGGSYNEQFF.

The chain employs TRBV28 and TRBJ1-4; D is perhaps TRBD1 (5 bases). V lost 4 bases and J lost 1, with 13 bases in between. CDR1 is MDHEN and CDR2 is SYDVKM in the germline V gene. This CDR3 is 16 amino acids long. The CDR3 sequence is CASSSGGLVTNEKLFF. The CDR3 nucleotides are TGTGCCAGCAGTTCTGGGGGACTTGTAACTAATGAAAAACTGTTTTTT.

V and J are TRBV18 and TRBJ1-2, with a weak D call TRBD1 (5 bases). This CDR3 contains 15 residues. V was shortened by 2 bases and J by 4 bases, with 14 bases between the two germline ends. The V gene's germline CDR1 is KGHSH and CDR2 LQKENI. The CDR3 here is CASSPGSRAGYGYTF. The CDR3 DNA is TGTGCCAGCTCACCAGGGTCCAGGGCAGGCTATGGCTACACCTTC.

The chain carries TRBV5-4 and TRBJ2-5; D ambiguous. Per germline, CDR1 SGHNT and CDR2 YYREEE (reference sequence). The CDR3 is 13 amino acids. Trimming pared 4 bases from V and 0 bases from J, leaving 7 bases between. CDR3 DNA sequence: TGTGCCAGCAGCCTCAGAAACCAAGAGACCCAGTACTTC. This translates into CASSLRNQETQYF. The complete variable domain, with remaining parts taken from reference TRBV5-4 and TRBJ2-5, reads ETGVTQSPTHLIKTRGQQVTLRCSSQSGHNTVSWYQQALGQGPQFIFQYYREEENGRGNFPPRFSGLQFPNYSSELNVNALELDDSALYLCASSLRNQETQYFGPGTRLLVL.

The rearrangement joins TRBV6-5 to TRBJ1-5, with a weak D call TRBD1 (6 bases). This CDR3 has 15 amino acids. Between the trimmed V and J ends, which lost 6 bases and 4 bases, there was a span of 16 bases. Germline CDR1 and CDR2: MNHEY and SVGAGI. The CDR3 loop is CASRIRDRSNQPQHF. The CDR3 DNA reads as TGTGCCAGCAGGATACGAGACAGGAGTAATCAGCCCCAGCATTTT.

This clone showed up just a few times. V usage is TRBV7-3 and J usage is TRBJ2-2, with 9 positions matching TRBD2. Germline loops: CDR1 SGHTA, CDR2 FQGTGA. The CDR3 runs to 15 residues. Trimming took 3 bases from V and 2 from J; bases not matched to a gene: 1. Written as DNA, the CDR3 is TGTGCCAGCAGCTTTAGCGGGGGTAACACCGGGGAGCTGTTTTTT. Amino acid sequence: CASSFSGGNTGELFF.

The chain joins TRBV5-6 to TRBJ1-4, with D uncertain. V lost 0 bases and J 6 bases, leaving 12 bases between the germline ends. Germline CDR1 SGHDT, CDR2 YYEEEE. CDR3 length equals 15 residues. The CDR3 reads CASSLAAQRDEKLFF. CDR3 DNA sequence: TGTGCCAGCAGCTTGGCCGCCCAAAGAGATGAAAAACTGTTTTTT.